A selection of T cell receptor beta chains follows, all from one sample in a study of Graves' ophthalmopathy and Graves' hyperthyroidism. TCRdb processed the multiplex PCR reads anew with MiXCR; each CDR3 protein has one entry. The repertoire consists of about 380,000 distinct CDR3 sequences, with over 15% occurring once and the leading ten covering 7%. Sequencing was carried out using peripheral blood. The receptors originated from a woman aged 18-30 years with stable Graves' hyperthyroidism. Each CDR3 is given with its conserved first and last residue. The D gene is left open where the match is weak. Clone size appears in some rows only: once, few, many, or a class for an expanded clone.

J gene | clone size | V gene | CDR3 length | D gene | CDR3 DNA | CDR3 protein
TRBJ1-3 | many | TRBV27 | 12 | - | TGTGCCAGCAGTAAATCGGATGGCCCCATATATTTT | CASSKSDGPIYF
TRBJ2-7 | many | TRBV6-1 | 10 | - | TGTGCCAGCAGTGAAGTGTCGCAGTACTTC | CASSEVSQYF
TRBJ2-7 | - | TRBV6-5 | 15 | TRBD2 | TGTGCCAGCAGTTACCTCCTAGCGGGGCCCTACGAGCAGTACTTC | CASSYLLAGPYEQYF
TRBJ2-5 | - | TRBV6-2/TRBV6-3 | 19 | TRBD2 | TGTGCCAGCAGTTACTCGATACTAGCGGGGGTCCTTACTCAAGAGACCCAGTACTTC | CASSYSILAGVLTQETQYF
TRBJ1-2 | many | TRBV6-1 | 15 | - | TGTGCCAGCAGTGAAAGGGCAGGTGATTTTGCGGGCTACACCTTC | CASSERAGDFAGYTF
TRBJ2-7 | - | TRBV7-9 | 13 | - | TGTGCCAGCGGGGAAGGGAGCTCCTACGAGCAGTACTTC | CASGEGSSYEQYF
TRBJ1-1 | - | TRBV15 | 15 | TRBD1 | TGTGCCACCAGAAGGGGCAGGGGGCGCATCACTGAAGCTTTCTTT | CATRRGRGRITEAFF
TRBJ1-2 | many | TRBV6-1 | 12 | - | TGTGCCAGCAGTGTTCTCCGCTATGGCTACACCTTC | CASSVLRYGYTF
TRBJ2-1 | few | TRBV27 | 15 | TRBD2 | TGTGCCAGCAGTTTGACTAGCGGGGGGGAGGGTGAGCAGTTCTTC | CASSLTSGGEGEQFF
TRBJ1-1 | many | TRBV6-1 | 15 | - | TGTGCCAGCAGTGATCAGCGAAGTTGGGGCACTGAAGCTTTCTTT | CASSDQRSWGTEAFF
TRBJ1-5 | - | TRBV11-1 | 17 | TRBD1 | TGTGCCAGCAACCTCCTCTCAGGGGGCTCCGGCAATCAGCCCCAGCATTTT | CASNLLSGGSGNQPQHF
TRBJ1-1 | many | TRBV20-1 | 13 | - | TGCAGTGCGGGAGGACACGCAAACACTGAAGCTTTCTTT | CSAGGHANTEAFF
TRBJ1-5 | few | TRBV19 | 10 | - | TGTGCCAGTGGAGGACGGCTCCAGCATTTT | CASGGRLQHF
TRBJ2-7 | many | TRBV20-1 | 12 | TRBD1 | TGCAGTGCTAGGACAGGGTATTACGAGCAGTACTTC | CSARTGYYEQYF
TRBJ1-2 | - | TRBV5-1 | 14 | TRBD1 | TGCGCCAGCAGCTTGACAGACAGGGGAGGCGGCTACACCTTC | CASSLTDRGGGYTF
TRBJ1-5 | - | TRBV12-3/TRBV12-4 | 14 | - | TGTGCCAGCAGTTTAGCATTAGGACCTATCCCCCAGCATTTT | CASSLALGPIPQHF
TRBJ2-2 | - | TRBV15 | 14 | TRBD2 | TGTGCCACCAGAGCGGGGGACCACACCGGGGAGCTGTTTTTT | CATRAGDHTGELFF
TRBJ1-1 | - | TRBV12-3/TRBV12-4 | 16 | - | TGTGCCAGCAGTTTAGCCCCGACACGGAGAAACACTGTAGCTTTCTTT | CASSLAPTRRNTVAFF
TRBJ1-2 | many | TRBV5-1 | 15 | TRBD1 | TGCGCCAGCAGCTTGGCTGGGACAGCTAACTATGGCTACACCTTC | CASSLAGTANYGYTF
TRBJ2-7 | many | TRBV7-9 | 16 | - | TGTGCCAGCAGCTTAGCGGGGGGACAGAGCGACTACGAGCAGTACTTC | CASSLAGGQSDYEQYF
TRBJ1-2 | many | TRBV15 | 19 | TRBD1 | TGTGCCACCAGCAGTTTAATAAGACAGGGCTCCGGGCCCTCGCGAGGCTACACCTTC | CATSSLIRQGSGPSRGYTF
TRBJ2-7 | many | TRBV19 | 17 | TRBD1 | TGTGCCAGTAGTATAGGAGCTATCCCAGGGGGTCCCTACGAGCAGTACTTC | CASSIGAIPGGPYEQYF
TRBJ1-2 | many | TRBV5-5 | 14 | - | TGTGCCAGCAGCTCGGGACGGGTTAACTATGGCTACACCTTC | CASSSGRVNYGYTF
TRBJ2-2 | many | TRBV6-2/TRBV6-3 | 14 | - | TGTGCCAGCAGTTACACTCCCTTCTTCGGGGAGCTGTTTTTT | CASSYTPFFGELFF
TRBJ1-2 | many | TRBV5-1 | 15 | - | TGCGCCAGCAGCTTGGCCGACGGCAGCACCTATGGCTACACCTTC | CASSLADGSTYGYTF
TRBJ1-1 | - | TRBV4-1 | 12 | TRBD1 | TGCGCCAGCAGCCAAGTGGGACAGGGAGCTTTCTTT | CASSQVGQGAFF
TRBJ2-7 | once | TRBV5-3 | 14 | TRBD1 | TGTGCCAGAAGCTCTACGGACAGGATCAACGAGCAGTACTTC | CARSSTDRINEQYF
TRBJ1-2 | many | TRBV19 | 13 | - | TGTGCCAGTAGCCAATGGGGAGGGTATGGCTACACCTTC | CASSQWGGYGYTF
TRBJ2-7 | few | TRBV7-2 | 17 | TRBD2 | TGTGCCAGCAGCTTACCGGGACTAGCGGGGGGCCGGGGGGAGCAGTACTTC | CASSLPGLAGGRGEQYF
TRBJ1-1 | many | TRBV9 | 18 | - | TGTGCCAGCAGCGTAGTTGCCTCACCTGGGGGGCAGGACACTGAAGCTTTCTTT | CASSVVASPGGQDTEAFF
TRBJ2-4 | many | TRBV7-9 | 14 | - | TGTGCCAGCAGCTTAGCGGGAGTTGCGGTCATTCAGTACTTC | CASSLAGVAVIQYF
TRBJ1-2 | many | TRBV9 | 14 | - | TGTGCCAGCAGCGCGGAAGGACAGAATCCTGGCTACACCTTC | CASSAEGQNPGYTF
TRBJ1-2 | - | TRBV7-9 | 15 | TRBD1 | TGTGCCAGCAGCCGTAGGACAGGGGAGCCCTATGGCTACACCTTC | CASSRRTGEPYGYTF
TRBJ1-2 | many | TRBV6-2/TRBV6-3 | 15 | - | TGTGCCAGCAGCCTCCGGGACACCGCTAACTATGGCTGCACCTTC | CASSLRDTANYGCTF
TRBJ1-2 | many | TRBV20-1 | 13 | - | TGCAGTGCTAGAGCCGACGGGGGTTATGGCTACACCTTC | CSARADGGYGYTF
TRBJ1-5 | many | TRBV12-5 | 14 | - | TGTGCTAGCGCTGAGACAGGCGGTAATCAGCCCCAGCATTTT | CASAETGGNQPQHF
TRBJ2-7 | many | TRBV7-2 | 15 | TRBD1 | TGTGCCAGCAGCTTAGACAGGGGGAGCTCCTACGAGCAGTACTTC | CASSLDRGSSYEQYF
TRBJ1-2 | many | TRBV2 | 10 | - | TGTGCCAGCAGACAACACGACTACACCTTC | CASRQHDYTF